This passage covers 8 T cell receptor beta chains from one sample sequenced in a study of blood T cell repertoires in COVID-19. The data were produced by immunoSEQ multiplex PCR, yet TCRdb's version contains in-frame clones alone and is incomplete. The sample has a few hundred thousand clones, roughly 85% seen once. The sample comprised peripheral blood. The receptors stem from a human donor in a cohort sampled during active COVID-19.

The table lists this clone with a count of one. V and J are TRBV4-2 and TRBJ1-6; 7 positions agree with TRBD1. V dropped 0 bases and J dropped 4; count of bases not matched to a gene: 12. The CDR3 has 19 residues. Germline assignment: CDR1 LGHNA and CDR2 YNFKEQ. CDR3 DNA: TGTGCCAGCAGCCAAGATCTGTTCCCTGGACAGGTTTATAATTCACCCCTCCACTTT. Translation: CASSQDLFPGQVYNSPLHF.

V gene TRBV7-9 combines with J gene TRBJ2-2; D is possibly TRBD1 (6 bases). CDR1 is SEHNR and CDR2 is FQNEAQ in the germline V gene (reference sequence). The CDR3 extends over 15 amino acids. Trimming stripped 0 bases from V and 5 bases from J, with 10 bases between. CDR3 residues: CASSLAFTGTGELFF. CDR3 nucleotides: TGTGCCAGCAGCTTAGCCTTTACAGGGACCGGGGAGCTGTTTTTT.

The J gene is TRBJ1-2, the V gene TRBV2, with 8 positions matching TRBD1. Looked up from germline, CDR1 is SNHLY and CDR2 is FYNNEI. V shed 6 bases, J shed 8 bases, and the junction held 14 bases outside the gene matches. The CDR3 is 15 amino acids. CDR3 DNA sequence: TGTGCCAGCAGCATTCAGGGGGCACCAGTGGGGGGCTACACCTTC. Protein sequence: CASSIQGAPVGGYTF.

This chain connects TRBV30 to TRBJ2-5; D not certain. Germline loops: CDR1 GTSNPN, CDR2 SVGIG (reference sequence). The CDR3 is 13 amino acids. Trimming took 0 bases from V and 0 from J, leaving 5 bases between them. The CDR3: CAWSVENQETQYF. The CDR3 nucleotides read TGTGCCTGGAGTGTAGAGAACCAAGAGACCCAGTACTTC.

The rearrangement joins TRBV19 to TRBJ2-2, with 10 nucleotides matching TRBD1. The germline V gene encodes CDR1 LNHDA and CDR2 SQIVND (reference sequence). V dropped 3 bases and J dropped 6; count of bases not matched to a gene: 7. This CDR3 comprises 16 residues. CDR3 bases: TGTGCCAGTAGTATTGAGGGACAGGGGATACCCGGGGAGCTGTTTTTT. Encoded protein: CASSIEGQGIPGELFF.

The chain joins TRBV9 to TRBJ2-5; 8 positions match TRBD2. Germline values: CDR1 SGDLS, CDR2 YYNGEE. Trimming cost V 6 bases and J 5 bases; bases outside gene matches: 9. CDR3 length equals 14 residues. The CDR3 protein is CASNGGGAVETQYF. CDR3 bases: TGTGCCAGCAACGGGGGGGGCGCCGTGGAGACCCAGTACTTC.

The rearrangement joins TRBV6-1 to TRBJ1-1; D call uncertain. The CDR3 extends over 13 amino acids. CDR1 and CDR2 (germline): MNHNS, SASEGT. Deletions cut 3 bases from V and 0 bases from J, with 5 bases between. DNA of the CDR3: TGTGCCAGCAGTGATAACTTGAACACTGAAGCTTTCTTT. It translates to CASSDNLNTEAFF.

This chain joins TRBV7-6 and TRBJ1-2; the match to TRBD1 covers 8 bases. The CDR3 loop spans 16 amino acids. CDR1 and CDR2 (germline): SGHVS, FNYEAQ. J lost 2 bases, V lost 1 base, and 6 bases had no gene match. CDR3 bases: TGTGCCAGCAGCTTAGGGACAGGGTTATCCAACTATGGCTACACCTTC. As protein: CASSLGTGLSNYGYTF.